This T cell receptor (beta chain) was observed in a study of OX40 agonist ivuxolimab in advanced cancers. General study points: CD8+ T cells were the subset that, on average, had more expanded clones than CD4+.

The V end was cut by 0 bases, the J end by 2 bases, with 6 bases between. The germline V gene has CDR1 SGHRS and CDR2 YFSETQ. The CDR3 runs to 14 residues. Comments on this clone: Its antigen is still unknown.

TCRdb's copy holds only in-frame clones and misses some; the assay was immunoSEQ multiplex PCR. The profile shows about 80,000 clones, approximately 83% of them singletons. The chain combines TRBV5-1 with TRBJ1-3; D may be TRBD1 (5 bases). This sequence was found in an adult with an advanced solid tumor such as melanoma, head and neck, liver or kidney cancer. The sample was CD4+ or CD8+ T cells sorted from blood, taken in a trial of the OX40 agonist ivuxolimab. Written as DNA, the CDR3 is TGCGCCAGCAGCTTGGGGGGCCCTGGAAACACCATATATTTT. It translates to CASSLGGPGNTIYF.